The text below deals with one T cell receptor (beta chain). These data come from a study of blood T cell repertoires in COVID-19. Study-level background: Some COVID-19 samples were acute and others convalescent; all came from the United States, Italy and Spain. T cells, B-cell-depleted T cells, or PBMCs provided the cDNA or gDNA that served as material.

Germline CDR1 is SGHRS and CDR2 is YFSETQ. V was clipped by 3 bases and J by 3 bases, with 18 bases between them. The CDR3 consists of 16 residues. Authors' data handling: It was from reference gene primer amplification that nucleated cell counts were estimated. Measured with immunoSEQ multiplex PCR; TCRdb has only the in-frame clones, and not every one. V and J calls and clone size are given by that table; D and trimming were obtained from the DNA. The sample yields some 70,000 clones, approximately 90% seen once. The V and J genes are TRBV5-1 and TRBJ1-1; D may be TRBD1 (6 bases). The sequence was collected from a man aged 65 to 79 with active or convalescent COVID-19. The material sequenced was peripheral blood. Written as DNA, the CDR3 is TGCGCCAGCAGCTATTCACCGACAGGCCCGGACACTGAAGCTTTCTTT. It yields the protein CASSYSPTGPDTEAFF. The full variable domain, with the rest looked up from reference TRBV5-1 and TRBJ1-1, is KAGVTQTPRYLIKTRGQQVTLSCSPISGHRSVSWYQQTPGQGLQFLFEYFSETQRNKGNFPGRFSGRQFSNSRSEMNVSTLELGDSALYLCASSYSPTGPDTEAFFGQGTRLTVV.